What follows are 13 T cell receptor beta chains derived from one specimen sequenced in a study of T cell responses to AZD1222 COVID-19 vaccine. Using immunoSEQ multiplex PCR, the repertoire was profiled, and TCRdb retains in-frame clones only, with some absent. The profile covers 100,000 or so clones, with around 94% appearing a single time and less than 2.5% taken by the ten largest. Specimen: peripheral blood, collected on day 0 of AZD1222 vaccination. These receptors were obtained from an adult in good health.

In DNA, the CDR3 is TGTGCCAGTAACCCCGGACGGAGTGGAGAGACCCAGTACTTC. It specifies CASNPGRSGETQYF. The rearrangement uses TRBV19 and TRBJ2-5, with no clear D. The CDR3 consists of 14 residues. The germline V gene has CDR1 LNHDA and CDR2 SQIVND (reference sequence). The V end was cut by 7 bases, the J end by 4 bases, with 16 bases between.

The rearrangement uses TRBV19 and TRBJ1-5, with 7 positions matching TRBD1. Germline values: CDR1 LNHDA, CDR2 SQIVND (reference sequence). The ends lost 5 bases at V and 6 bases at J; junction bases unmatched: 4. There are 13 residues in the CDR3. The CDR3 reads CASSDRVGQPQHF. Written as DNA, the CDR3 is TGTGCCAGTAGTGACAGGGTTGGTCAGCCCCAGCATTTT.

Written as DNA, the CDR3 is TGTGCCAGCAGTTTATCGGGTTTAGAGCCGCCAAAAAACACCATATATTTT. This gives the protein CASSLSGLEPPKNTIYF. The rearrangement links TRBV27 to TRBJ1-3; unclear D gene. This CDR3 region has 17 residues. CDR1 and CDR2 (germline): MNHEY, SMNVEV (reference sequence). V lost 0 bases and J lost 6, with 18 bases in between.

The chain employs TRBV6-5 and TRBJ2-4; no clear D gene. CDR1 MNHEY and CDR2 SVGAGI come from the germline V gene. CDR3 length equals 12 residues. Trimming shortened V by 6 bases and J by 6 bases, and 9 bases separated the two germline ends. CDR3 amino acids: CASRSSSNIQYF. Written as DNA, the CDR3 is TGTGCCAGCAGGTCCTCTTCAAACATTCAGTACTTC.

The chain recombines TRBV9 with TRBJ1-4; 12 nucleotides match TRBD1. V gave up 5 bases and J gave up 7 bases; unmatched junction bases: 6. The CDR3 totals 15 residues. Germline V gene lookup returns CDR1 SGDLS and CDR2 YYNGEE. CDR3 protein: CASRQGQGAGEKLFF. DNA for the CDR3: TGTGCCAGCAGACAGGGACAGGGGGCAGGTGAAAAACTGTTTTTT.

As DNA, the CDR3 is TGTGCCAGCAGCTCCTCGGGGTCAGATAAGAGCGGCTACACCTTC. This gives the protein CASSSSGSDKSGYTF. The chain has TRBV7-9 and TRBJ1-2; no reliable D call. In germline, CDR1 is SEHNR, CDR2 FQNEAQ (reference sequence). The CDR3 sequence is 15 residues long. The V end lost 4 bases, the J end lost 8 bases, and 20 bases lay between the germline ends.

The chain joins TRBV3-1 (or the pseudogene TRBV3-2) to TRBJ1-4; D gene ambiguous. Germline-derived CDR1 and CDR2 are LGHDT and YNNKEL (reference sequence). Deletions cut 0 bases from V and 6 bases from J, with 8 bases between. CDR3 length: 14 amino acids. CDR3: CASSQDLGDEKLFF. DNA of the CDR3: TGTGCCAGCAGCCAAGACCTGGGAGATGAAAAACTGTTTTTT.

The J gene is TRBJ1-5, the V gene TRBV19; 7 bases map to TRBD1. Trimming cost V 8 bases and J 7 bases; bases outside gene matches: 11. The CDR3 is 14 amino acids. Looked up from germline, CDR1 is LNHDA and CDR2 is SQIVND (reference sequence). This CDR3 reads CASRDRQGGQPQHF. The CDR3, as DNA: TGTGCCAGTCGGGACCGACAGGGCGGCCAGCCCCAGCATTTT.

This chain connects TRBV30 to TRBJ2-7, with no clear D. Germline CDR1 GTSNPN, CDR2 SVGIG (reference sequence). V gave up 2 bases and J gave up 3 bases, with 17 bases separating them. The CDR3 contains 15 residues. CDR3 amino acids: CAWSLGIPSYYEQYF. As DNA, the CDR3 is TGTGCCTGGAGTCTAGGTATTCCTTCTTACTACGAGCAGTACTTC.

J is TRBJ2-7 and V is TRBV28; D uncertain. V lost 5 bases to trimming and J lost 4 bases, with 15 bases between them. There are 14 residues in the CDR3. Germline loops: CDR1 MDHEN, CDR2 SYDVKM. The CDR3 protein is CASSRQSDLYEQYF. CDR3 nucleotide sequence: TGTGCCAGCAGTCGACAATCGGACCTTTACGAGCAGTACTTC.

V gene TRBV11-2 combines with J gene TRBJ1-5; no reliable D call. V lost 1 base and J lost 2, with 6 bases in between. CDR1 is SGHAT, CDR2 FQNNGV, per germline. This CDR3 contains 14 residues. CDR3 bases: TGTGCCAGCAGCTTAGGCCCGGGCAATCAGCCCCAGCATTTT. Its protein product is CASSLGPGNQPQHF.

This clone was seen more than once but under ten times. The chain uses TRBV4-1 and TRBJ1-6; a possible D gene is TRBD1 (6 bases). CDR3 size: 17 residues. With 1 base removed from V and 9 bases from J, the gap between germline ends came to 19 bases. The germline CDR1 and CDR2 sequences are MGHRA and YSYEKL. The CDR3 protein is CASSQVVGGPAGSPLHF. The CDR3 region has the DNA TGCGCCAGCAGCCAAGTGGTTGGGGGGCCCGCGGGTTCACCCCTCCACTTT.

The rearrangement joins TRBV4-1 to TRBJ1-1, with no clear D. The CDR3 consists of 15 residues. The V and J ends lost 0 bases and 0 bases respectively, with 8 bases between them. In germline, CDR1 is MGHRA, CDR2 YSYEKL. In DNA, the CDR3 is TGCGCCAGCAGCCAAGATCCAGGCCTGAACACTGAAGCTTTCTTT. Residues: CASSQDPGLNTEAFF.